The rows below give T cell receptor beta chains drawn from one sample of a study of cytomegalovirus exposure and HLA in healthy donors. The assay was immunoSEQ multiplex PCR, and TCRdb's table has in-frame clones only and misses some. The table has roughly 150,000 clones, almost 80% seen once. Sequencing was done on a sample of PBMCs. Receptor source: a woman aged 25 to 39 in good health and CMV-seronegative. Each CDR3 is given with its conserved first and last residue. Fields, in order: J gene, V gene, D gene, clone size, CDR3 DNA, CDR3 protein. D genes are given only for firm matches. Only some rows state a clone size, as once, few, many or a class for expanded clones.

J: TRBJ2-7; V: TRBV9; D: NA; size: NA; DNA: TGTGCCAGCAGCGTAAGGAGGGCCGCGTATTTACACGAGCAGTACTTC; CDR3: CASSVRRAAYLHEQYF
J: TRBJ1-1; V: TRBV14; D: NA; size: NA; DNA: TGTGCCAGCAGCCAACAGGCAGGCCACACTGAAGCTTTCTTT; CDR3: CASSQQAGHTEAFF
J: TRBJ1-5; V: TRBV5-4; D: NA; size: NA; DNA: TGTGCCAGCAGGAGGTTCTGCCAGCCCCAGCATTTT; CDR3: CASRRFCQPQHF
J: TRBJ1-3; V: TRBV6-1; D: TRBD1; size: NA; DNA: TGTGCCAGCAGTGAAAGTGTCAGGGGGTCTGGAAACACCATATATTTT; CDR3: CASSESVRGSGNTIYF
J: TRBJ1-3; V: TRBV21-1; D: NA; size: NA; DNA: TGTGCCAGCAGCAAAGCTGGGGACAGCAGCTCTGGAAACACCATATATTTT; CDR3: CASSKAGDSSSGNTIYF
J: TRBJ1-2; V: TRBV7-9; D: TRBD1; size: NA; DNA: TGTGCCAGCAGCCCAGGGACAGGGACAGATGGCTACACCTTC; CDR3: CASSPGTGTDGYTF
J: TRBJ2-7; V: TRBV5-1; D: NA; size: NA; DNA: TGCGCCAGCAGCTTAGTAACTAGCCCGGACGAGCAGTACTTC; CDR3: CASSLVTSPDEQYF
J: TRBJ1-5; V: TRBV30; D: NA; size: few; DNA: TGTGCCTGGAGGGGGCAGAATAATCAGCCCCAGCATTTT; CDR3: CAWRGQNNQPQHF
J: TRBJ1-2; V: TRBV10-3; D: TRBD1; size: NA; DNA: TGTGCCATCAGTCCAGACAGGGTTCGGCATGGCTACACCTTC; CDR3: CAISPDRVRHGYTF
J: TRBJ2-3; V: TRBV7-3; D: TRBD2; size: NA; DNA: TGTGCCAGCAGCCCCATAGCGGGGGGGTATTCAGATACGCAGTATTTT; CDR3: CASSPIAGGYSDTQYF
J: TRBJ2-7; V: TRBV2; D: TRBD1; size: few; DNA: TGTGCCAGCAGTATTCGGGACAGGGATGACGAGCAGTACTTC; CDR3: CASSIRDRDDEQYF
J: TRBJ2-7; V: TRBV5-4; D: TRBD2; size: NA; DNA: TGTGCCAGCAGCGGCGGGGGAACCTACGAGCAGTACTTC; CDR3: CASSGGGTYEQYF
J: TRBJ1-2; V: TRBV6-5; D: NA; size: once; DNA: TGTGCCAGCACTCACAGGGAAGACTATGGCTACACCTTC; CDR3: CASTHREDYGYTF
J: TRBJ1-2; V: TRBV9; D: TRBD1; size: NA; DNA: TGTGCCAGCAGCGTATACGACAGGGGGCCGCGAGGCTACACCTTC; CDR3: CASSVYDRGPRGYTF
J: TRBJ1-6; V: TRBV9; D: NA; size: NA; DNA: TGTGCCAGCAGCAACCTCCGGGGGGTCGGTTCACCCCTCCACTTT; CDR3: CASSNLRGVGSPLHF
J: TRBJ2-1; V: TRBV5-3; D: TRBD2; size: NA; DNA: TGTGCCAGAAGCCTACAACCCGGGACTAGCGGGGGGGCCGTCGACAATGAGCAGTTCTTC; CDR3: CARSLQPGTSGGAVDNEQFF
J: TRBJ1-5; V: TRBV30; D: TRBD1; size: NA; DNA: TGTGCCTGGAGGGGACAGTGGGGTCAGCCCCAGCATTTT; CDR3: CAWRGQWGQPQHF
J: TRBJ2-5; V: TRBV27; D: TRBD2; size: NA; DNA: TGTGCCAGCAGTTGGGGGAGCGGGGTCCAAGAGACCCAGTACTTC; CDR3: CASSWGSGVQETQYF
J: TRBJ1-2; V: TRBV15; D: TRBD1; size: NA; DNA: TGTGCCACCAGCAGAGAAGACAGGGTACAGTCCTACACCTTC; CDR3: CATSREDRVQSYTF